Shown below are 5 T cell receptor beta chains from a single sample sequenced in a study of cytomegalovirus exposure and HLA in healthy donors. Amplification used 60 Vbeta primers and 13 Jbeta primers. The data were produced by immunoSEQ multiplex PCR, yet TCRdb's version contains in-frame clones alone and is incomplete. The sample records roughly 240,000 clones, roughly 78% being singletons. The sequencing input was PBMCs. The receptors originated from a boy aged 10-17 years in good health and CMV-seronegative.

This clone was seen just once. The CDR3 loop is CASSLAGQGNQPQHF. The DNA of the CDR3 is TGTGCCAGCAGCTTAGCGGGACAGGGGAATCAGCCCCAGCATTTT. The J gene is TRBJ1-5, the V gene TRBV7-9; 10 positions agree with TRBD1. The CDR3 is 15 residues long. V gave up 0 bases and J gave up 4 bases; unmatched junction bases: 0. CDR1 SEHNR and CDR2 FQNEAQ come from the germline V gene (reference sequence).

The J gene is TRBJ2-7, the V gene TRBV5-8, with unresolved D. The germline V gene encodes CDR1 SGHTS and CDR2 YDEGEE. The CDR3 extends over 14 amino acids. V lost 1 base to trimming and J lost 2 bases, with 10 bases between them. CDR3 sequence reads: CASSLLFSAYEQYF. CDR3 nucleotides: TGTGCCAGCAGCTTGCTTTTCTCCGCCTACGAGCAGTACTTC.

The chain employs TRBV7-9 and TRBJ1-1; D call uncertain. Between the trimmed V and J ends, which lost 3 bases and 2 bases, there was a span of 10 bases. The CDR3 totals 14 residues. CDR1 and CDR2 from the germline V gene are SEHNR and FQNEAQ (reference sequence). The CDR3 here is CASSFPSGNTEAFF. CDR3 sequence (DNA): TGTGCCAGCAGCTTCCCGAGCGGTAACACTGAAGCTTTCTTT.

The CDR3 reads CASSLEASGGKLETQYF. CDR3 bases: TGCGCCAGCAGCTTGGAGGCTAGCGGGGGAAAATTAGAGACCCAGTACTTC. The V call is TRBV5-1, the J call TRBJ2-5; TRBD2 aligns across 10 bases. Germline CDR1 SGHRS, CDR2 YFSETQ. J was trimmed by 4 bases and V by 0 bases; bases with no gene match: 9. The CDR3 runs to 17 residues.

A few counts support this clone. The CDR3: CASSQDRGQGGYTF. CDR3 DNA: TGCGCCAGCAGCCAGGACAGGGGGCAGGGGGGCTACACCTTC. The chain recombines TRBV4-1 with TRBJ1-2; 11 bases fit TRBD1. CDR1 and CDR2 from the germline V gene are MGHRA and YSYEKL. CDR3 length equals 14 residues. Trimming took 3 bases from V and 8 from J; bases not matched to a gene: 5.